A selection of T cell receptor beta chains follows, all from one sample in a study of identical twins. TCRdb reprocessed the 5' RACE reads via MiXCR and lists one record per CDR3 protein. The sample carries a few hundred thousand distinct CDR3 sequences, roughly 20% recorded once. Material: naive T cells sorted from blood. The receptors originated from a man aged 45-65 years in good health. The CDR3 runs from the conserved cysteine through the conserved F or W. D genes are given only for firm matches. Expanded clones get a size class; other rows say once, few or many, or leave the size out.

d_gene,abundance,j_gene,v_gene,CDR3aa,CDR3nt
NA,few,TRBJ1-4,TRBV5-5,CASSLEQSPVEKLFF,TGTGCCAGCAGCTTGGAACAGAGTCCAGTTGAAAAACTGTTTTTT
NA,NA,TRBJ1-1,TRBV28,CASSLVPETEAFF,TGTGCCAGCAGTTTAGTACCGGAGACTGAAGCTTTCTTT
NA,NA,TRBJ2-4,TRBV4-1,CASSQEVGGIQYF,TGCGCCAGCAGCCAAGAGGTCGGGGGCATTCAGTACTTC
TRBD2,few,TRBJ2-7,TRBV27,CASSTPRLAGGWEQYF,TGTGCCAGCAGTACCCCTCGGCTAGCGGGGGGTTGGGAGCAGTACTTC
TRBD2,NA,TRBJ2-1,TRBV18,CASSEGLAGNNEQFF,TGTGCCAGCTCAGAGGGACTAGCGGGCAACAATGAGCAGTTCTTC
TRBD1,NA,TRBJ2-7,TRBV6-2/TRBV6-3,CASSYPSGTGAYEQYF,TGTGCCAGCAGTTACCCCTCCGGGACAGGGGCCTACGAGCAGTACTTC
NA,NA,TRBJ1-2,TRBV10-3,CAISDNKQGYGYTF,TGTGCCATCAGTGACAACAAACAGGGCTATGGCTACACCTTC
NA,many,TRBJ2-2,TRBV9,CASSKAPSTNTGELFF,TGTGCCAGCAGCAAAGCGCCCAGTACGAACACCGGGGAGCTGTTTTTT
NA,many,TRBJ1-6,TRBV20-1,CSARGAGYTYNSPLHF,TGCAGTGCTAGGGGAGCGGGGTATACTTATAATTCACCCCTCCACTTT
TRBD1,few,TRBJ2-2,TRBV10-3,CAISRAGTGTGELFF,TGTGCCATCAGCCGAGCCGGGACAGGGACCGGGGAGCTGTTTTTT
TRBD1,few,TRBJ1-1,TRBV20-1,CSARDSLNTEAFF,TGCAGTGCTCGGGACAGTCTAAACACTGAAGCTTTCTTT
TRBD2,many,TRBJ2-1,TRBV28,CASSFEGLAGVGEQFF,TGTGCCAGCAGTTTCGAAGGGCTAGCGGGAGTTGGTGAGCAGTTCTTC
NA,few,TRBJ2-3,TRBV7-6,CASSRRRRDLPSTDTQYF,TGTGCCAGCAGCCGCCGAAGACGGGATCTTCCTAGCACAGATACGCAGTATTTT
NA,NA,TRBJ2-6,TRBV20-1,CSASLPNSGALSGANVLTF,TGCAGTGCTAGCTTACCCAATAGCGGCGCTCTCTCTGGGGCCAACGTCCTGACTTTC
NA,many,TRBJ2-1,TRBV2,CASPVVRGEQFF,TGTGCCAGCCCAGTGGTGCGCGGTGAGCAGTTCTTC
NA,few,TRBJ2-5,TRBV28,CASSHLGDSVFQETQYF,TGTGCCAGCAGCCATCTAGGCGACAGCGTATTCCAAGAGACCCAGTACTTC
NA,NA,TRBJ1-2,TRBV2,CASSEVGVNGYTF,TGTGCCAGCAGTGAGGTTGGGGTAAACGGCTACACCTTC
NA,many,TRBJ2-1,TRBV6-1,CASTLRGGARVEQFF,TGTGCCAGCACCCTCCGTGGGGGGGCGCGGGTTGAGCAGTTCTTC